This T cell receptor (beta chain) was identified during a study of OX40 agonist ivuxolimab in advanced cancers. Overall study: The eligibility criteria allowed prior anti-PD-1, anti-PD-L1 or anti-CTLA-4 therapy, and 30% to 45% had some. Study-wide findings and caveats: Expansion of clones was among the lowest in partial responders at 0.1-3.0 mg/kg. More expanded clones were found, on average, in CD8+ than in CD4+ T cells.

With autoimmune disease history or systemic immunosuppression, patients were excluded. The sample holds one count of this clone. No antigen is known for it. The ends were cut back, 4 bases at V and 3 bases at J, with 18 bases in the middle. CDR1 and CDR2 (germline): SNHLY, FYNNEI. There are 16 residues in the CDR3. Using immunoSEQ multiplex PCR, the repertoire was profiled, and TCRdb retains in-frame clones only, with some absent. The profile shows approximately 61,000 clones, 89% of them singletons. This rearrangement joins TRBV2 to TRBJ1-1, with a tentative D call TRBD1 (6 bases). Sequences were derived from CD4+ or CD8+ T cells sorted from blood, sampled in a trial of the OX40 agonist ivuxolimab. The TCR originated in an adult with an advanced solid tumor such as melanoma, head and neck, liver or kidney cancer. CDR3 DNA sequence: TGTGCCAGCAGTGGAACTATCCCGGGACACTACACTGAAGCTTTCTTT. Translation gives CASSGTIPGHYTEAFF.